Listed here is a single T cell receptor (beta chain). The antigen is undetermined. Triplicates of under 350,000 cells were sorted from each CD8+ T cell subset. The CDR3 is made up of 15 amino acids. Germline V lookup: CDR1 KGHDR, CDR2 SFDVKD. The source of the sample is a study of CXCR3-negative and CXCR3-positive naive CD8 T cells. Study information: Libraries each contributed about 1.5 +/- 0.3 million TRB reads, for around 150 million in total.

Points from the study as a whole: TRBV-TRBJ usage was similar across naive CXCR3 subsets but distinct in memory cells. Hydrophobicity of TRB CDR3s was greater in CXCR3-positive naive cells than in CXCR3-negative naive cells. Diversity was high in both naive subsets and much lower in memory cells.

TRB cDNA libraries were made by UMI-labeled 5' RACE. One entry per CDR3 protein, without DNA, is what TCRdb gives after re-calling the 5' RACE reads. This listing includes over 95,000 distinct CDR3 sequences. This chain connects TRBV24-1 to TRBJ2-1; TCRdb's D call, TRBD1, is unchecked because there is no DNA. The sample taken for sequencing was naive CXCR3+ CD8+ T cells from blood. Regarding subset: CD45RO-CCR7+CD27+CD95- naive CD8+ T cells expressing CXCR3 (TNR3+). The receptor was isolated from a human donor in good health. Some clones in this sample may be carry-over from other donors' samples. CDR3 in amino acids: CATSELGDANNEQFF.